This T cell receptor (beta chain) was profiled in a study of CD8+CD57+ T cells in acquired aplastic anemia. Overall study: Mean yield of DNA from sorted CD4+ and CD8+ cells was 2.5 to 4 ug. Study outcomes and limitations: In common between the patients and the controls were approximately 28 CD8+ CDR3 sequences. Patients were compared with controls for CD8+ Simpson's diversity, and no significant difference emerged.

Germline-derived CDR1 and CDR2 are SNHLY and FYNNEI. The length of the CDR3 is 15 residues. Genomic DNA constituted the template upon which TCR beta VDJ and CDR3 profiling was performed. TCRdb re-called the reads through MiXCR, storing one row per CDR3 protein. The sample holds hundreds of thousands of distinct CDR3 sequences, around 72% seen once. About this clonotype itself: Its cognate antigen is unknown. Germline is not matched at one junction end, which may reflect a read error.

Sequencing was performed on sorted CD4+, CD8+, or CD8+CD57+ T cells (not recorded which) from PBMCs. This sequence originates from a human donor in good health, serving as a control. The chain employs TRBV2 and TRBJ2-3; 8 bases match TRBD2. The J call may be faulty, since TRBJ2-5 better matches the DNA end. The CDR3 sequence is CATSDSGGSVVTQYF. The CDR3 DNA reads as TGTGCCACCAGTGATTCGGGGGGGAGCGTAGTTACCCAGTACTTC.